The 11 T cell receptor beta chains in this list originate from one sample, sequenced in a study of response to subunit inactivated influenza vaccine. TCRdb re-derived calls from the RT-PCR reads in MiXCR, one entry per CDR3 protein. The sample carries about 700,000 distinct CDR3 sequences, around 14% recorded once. This sample comprised PBMCs from blood, obtained 12 days after vaccination. These receptors all come from a man in his forties or fifties who received an inactivated influenza vaccine.

This rearrangement joins TRBV7-9 to TRBJ2-7; D remains ambiguous. Trimming pared 3 bases from V and 2 bases from J, leaving 11 bases between. Germline V CDR1 and CDR2: SEHNR, FQNEAQ (reference sequence). The CDR3 runs to 14 residues. The CDR3 spells CASSLAPQTYEQYF. CDR3 sequence (DNA): TGTGCCAGCAGCTTGGCGCCTCAAACCTACGAGCAGTACTTC.

V is TRBV24-1 and J is TRBJ1-4, with D unresolved. Germline V gene sequence: CDR1 KGHDR, CDR2 SFDVKD. The CDR3 length is 16 residues. V dropped 4 bases and J dropped 0 bases, with 11 bases sitting between them. CDR3 loop: CATSEGREPTNEKLFF. The CDR3 nucleotides are TGTGCCACCAGTGAGGGGAGAGAACCAACTAATGAAAAACTGTTTTTT.

The chain links TRBV10-3 to TRBJ2-2; possible D gene TRBD2, 5 bases. V lost 10 bases and J lost 0, with 12 bases in between. The germline V gene has CDR1 ENHRY and CDR2 SYGVKD. The CDR3 has 14 residues. CDR3 in DNA: TGTGCCACCCGGACTGAATCGAACACCGGGGAGCTGTTTTTT. As protein: CATRTESNTGELFF.

V and J are TRBV21-1 and TRBJ2-2; the D call TRBD1 from the table was never checked on the DNA. TRBV21-1 is listed as a pseudogene. This CDR3 is built from 16 residues. As DNA, the CDR3 is TGTGCCAGCAGCAAAGCGGAGGACACGAACACCGGGGAGCTGTTTTTT. Protein: CASSKAEDTNTGELFF.

This clonotype was counted only a few times. The rearrangement joins TRBV15 to TRBJ2-1; 8 positions match TRBD2. Germline CDR1 LNHNV, CDR2 YYDKDF (reference sequence). CDR3 length: 15 amino acids. V lost 1 base and J lost 6; bases outside the gene matches: 5. As DNA, the CDR3 is TGTGCCACCAGCAGAGTGCGGGAGGTGAGCAATGAGCAGTTCTTC. Residues: CATSRVREVSNEQFF. Full variable domain (missing parts from reference TRBV15 and TRBJ2-1): DAMVIQNPRYQVTQFGKPVTLSCSQTLNHNVMYWYQQKSSQAPKLLFHYYDKDFNNEADTPDNFQSRRPNTSFCFLDIRSPGLGDTAMYLCATSRVREVSNEQFFGPGTRLTVL.

V is TRBV3-1 and J is TRBJ2-7; tentative D call: TRBD1 (6 bases). Per the germline V gene, CDR1 is LGHDT and CDR2 is YNNKEL (reference sequence). Trimming removed 0 bases from V and 1 base from J, with 13 bases in between. This CDR3 contains 16 residues. The CDR3 is CASSQDSGVRSYEQYF. CDR3 DNA sequence: TGTGCCAGCAGCCAAGATTCAGGGGTGAGGTCCTACGAGCAGTACTTC.

The V and J genes are TRBV3-1 and TRBJ2-2; 10 positions agree with TRBD2. There are 16 residues in the CDR3. The germline CDR1 and CDR2 sequences are LGHDT and YNNKEL (reference sequence). The V gene end was trimmed by 5 bases and the J gene end by 5 bases; junction bases not matched to a gene: 8. CDR3 nucleotides: TGTGCCAGCAGCTCGACCCATAGCGGGAGGACCGGGGAGCTGTTTTTT. Its protein product is CASSSTHSGRTGELFF. The whole variable domain, remainder taken from reference TRBV3-1 and TRBJ2-2, is DTAVSQTPKYLVTQMGNDKSIKCEQNLGHDTMYWYKQDSKKFLKIMFSYNNKELIINETVPNRFSPKSPDKAHLNLHINSLELGDSAVYFCASSSTHSGRTGELFFGEGSRLTVL.

The chain couples TRBV7-8 to TRBJ2-3; TRBD2 might be the D (6 bases). This CDR3 is 13 amino acids long. V was shortened by 6 bases and J by 7 bases, with 14 bases between the two germline ends. CDR1 is SGHVS and CDR2 is FQNEAQ in the germline V gene. The CDR3 here is CASSPGLFNTQYF. The DNA for the CDR3 is TGTGCCAGCAGTCCCGGACTATTCAATACGCAGTATTTT.

This chain links TRBV6-2 or TRBV6-3 with TRBJ2-5, with D unclear. Germline V CDR1 and CDR2: MNHEY, SVGEGT. The length of the CDR3 is 12 residues. The V and J ends lost 10 bases and 5 bases respectively, with 14 bases between them. The CDR3: CAITSSTETQYF. The CDR3 DNA is TGTGCCATCACTTCCTCCACGGAGACCCAGTACTTC.

The chain uses TRBV12-3 or TRBV12-4 and TRBJ1-1; D might be TRBD1 (5 bases). Trimming removed 6 bases at V and 6 bases at J, with 11 bases between. There are 12 residues in the CDR3. CDR3 nucleotide sequence: TGTGCCAGCAGGGGCAGGGAGGCTGAAGCTTTCTTT. Its protein is CASRGREAEAFF.

The table lists this clonotype with a few counts. The chain links TRBV15 to TRBJ2-1, with TRBD2 matching 11 bases. The length of the CDR3 is 15 residues. Germline CDR1 LNHNV, CDR2 YYDKDF (reference sequence). The ends lost 5 bases at V and 8 bases at J; junction bases unmatched: 8. In nucleotides, the CDR3 is TGTGCCACCAGCCGCCAACTAGCGGGAGACCATGAGCAGTTCTTC. Protein product: CATSRQLAGDHEQFF.